The source of this TCR beta chain is a study of shared clonotypes between healthy human individuals (dated by TCRdb to 2018 to 2020). In terms of the full investigation: Three men and a couple of women, aged 18 to 49 years, made up the cohort. Per donor, three plates each were used for CD4 naive and CD4 memory, two for CD8 naive, and one for CD8 memory. Leukapheresis yielded between about 0.94 and 9 billion PBMCs per donor. The study deeply sequenced blood TCR repertoires of roughly five healthy adults to estimate repertoire size and the extent of clonotype sharing between individuals. Libraries were prepared and TCR repertoires were sequenced by different laboratories using diverse techniques, in order to increase sequencing depth and limit assay-specific biases. Findings and caveats that apply to the study as a whole: Sampling was limited to blood, and TCR repertoires in tissue likely differ from TCR repertoires in blood. Because the study included only a small number of donors, the genetic and exposure-history diversity represented was limited. When several donors were compared, the shared fraction of clonotypes was 5% to 6.5% for naive CD4, about 4% for naive CD8, roughly 2.3% for memory CD4, and around 0.4% for memory CD8. Naive subsets generally had larger estimated clonotype richness than memory subsets. Rarefaction of sorted-subset datasets indicated incomplete sequencing despite the large sequencing depth. Pairwise subsampling indicated that sequencing depth was expected to affect the degree of clonotype sharing among donors. Higher generation probabilities were observed for clonotypes shared by all four sorted-subset donors than for non-shared clonotypes.

This clone was seen once. No antigen is known for it. Per-base qualities were not stored, and no clone one base away is much larger. CD8 naive samples were obtained by positive selection for CCR7 among CD45RO-negative cells, yielding a CD45RA+CCR7+ population from which TemRA cells were excluded. The donors were healthy, HIV-negative adults who had no recently reported acute infections or vaccinations. Every donor was a Caucasian adult residing in Nashville, Tennessee, USA. Blood was obtained by leukapheresis, after which PBMCs were separated by Ficoll-Histopaque density gradient centrifugation and cryopreserved in liquid nitrogen vapor phase. Analytical flow cytometry was used to check the purity and quantity of every magnetically sorted T cell population. Genomic DNA was isolated from each sorted fraction and quantified by UV absorbance on a Nanodrop 2000c. There are 17 amino acids in the CDR3, from cysteine to phenylalanine inclusive. Just the 51-base CDR3 DNA is kept, in frame starting at base 1. CDR1 and CDR2, per the germline V gene (reference sequence), are SEHNR and FQNEAQ. Compared with germline, V lacks 0 bases and J lacks 5 bases; bases without a gene match: 12.

Using the deep immunoSEQ assay, TCR CDR3 regions were amplified from genomic DNA by multiplex PCR. For each cell subset, the extracted genomic DNA was distributed evenly across all wells of several immunoSEQ 96-well plates, and each plate served as one replicate. Each replicate PCR for sorted subsets received 150 to 250 ng genomic DNA, equal to tens of thousands of T cell genomes. The purified libraries were quantified using a Qubit 3.0 fluorometer, sized with a Bioanalyzer 2100, and then quantified again using the KAPA Library Quantification kit. Each immunoSEQ 96-well plate was sequenced on its own single-read 150-cycle Illumina NextSeq 550 flow cell. The authors' analysis ran thus. The immunoSEQ output contained only junctional sequences without quality scores, so filtering could not match that applied to full-length reads. Sequences were annotated with PyIR, a Python wrapper for IgBLAST v1.9, and V/J genes and CDR3 were assigned using IMGT germline references. Any read was removed if the V/J assignment was weak (E-value above 1e-6), the CDR3 was missing, or the read contained stop codons, out-of-frame junctions, or ambiguous translated residues. V3J clonotypes were defined as sequences sharing the same inferred V gene, J gene, and CDR3 amino acid sequence. To compute the percentage overlap between repertoires, the number of shared unique clonotypes was divided by the size of the smaller repertoire. Richness of each repertoire was evaluated using RTK rarefaction, the Chao1 estimator, and Recon v2.1 estimates of unobserved clonotypes. Generation probabilities were computed with OLGA for all TCRbeta clonotypes obtained by the gDNA method from several donors. This immuneACCESS table, as held by TCRdb, lists in-frame sequences with V and J called but not all clones. Of the missing ones, under half trace to an unresolved V gene in checked studies; the others have no known cause. Clone size and V and J calls were adopted from that table, with D and trimming inferred from the DNA. The sample yields about 2.1 million clones; more than 85% were counted once. 1.5% to 2% of the sample is held by the ten biggest clonotypes.

The rearrangement joined TRBV7-9 to TRBJ1-1; 7 central nucleotides agree with TRBD1. The material sequenced was naive CD8+ T cells from PBMCs. This specimen's cell subset or site label, per the study, means: CD45RA+CCR7+. This clonotype originated in a man between 18 and 29 years old in good health. Some clones in this sample may be carry-over from other donors' samples. The DNA sequence is TGTGCCAGCAGCTTAGCTCGGGGGGAGACAGGGAAGACTGAAGCTTTCTTT. This sequence encodes CASSLARGETGKTEAFF.